The 9 T cell receptor beta chains listed next were all sequenced from one sample in a study of T cell responses to AZD1222 COVID-19 vaccine. The repertoire was sequenced with immunoSEQ multiplex PCR; TCRdb's copy has only in-frame clones and lacks some. The sample records more than 140,000 clones, 70% to 90% being singletons. The specimen was peripheral blood, collected on day 0 of MenACWY control vaccination. These receptors originate from an adult in good health.

This clone was observed once. The J gene is TRBJ1-2, the V gene TRBV6-6, with D unresolved. CDR1 is MNHNY, CDR2 SVGAGI, per germline (reference sequence). The CDR3 consists of 14 residues. V was cut by 6 bases and J by 8 bases, with 19 bases left in between. The CDR3 bases are TGTGCCAGCAGCGCTGGGGTGTCTTCCACAGGCTACACCTTC. It codes for CASSAGVSSTGYTF.

This chain uses TRBV4-3 with TRBJ2-7, with D uncertain. Deletions cut 6 bases from V and 0 bases from J, with 15 bases between. This CDR3 is 15 amino acids long. Germline assignment: CDR1 LGHNA and CDR2 YSLEER. The CDR3 reads CASSPRGLSSYEQYF. The CDR3 DNA follows: TGCGCCAGCAGTCCAAGAGGCCTGAGCTCCTACGAGCAGTACTTC.

This clone was seen once. This chain joins TRBV27 and TRBJ1-6, with D possibly matching TRBD1 (6 bases). Trimming left V 6 bases short and J 6 bases short, with 15 bases between. The germline gives CDR1 MNHEY, CDR2 SMNVEV (reference sequence). The CDR3 has 15 residues. CDR3 sequence (DNA): TGTGCCAGCAGGTTGGACAGTCTCACTAATTCACCCCTCCACTTT. Its protein product is CASRLDSLTNSPLHF.

A single count supports this clone. This chain uses TRBV3-1 (or the pseudogene TRBV3-2) with TRBJ2-5, with unresolved D. The CDR3 is made up of 12 amino acids. V lost 2 bases to trimming and J lost 5 bases, with 6 bases between them. The germline V gene has CDR1 LGHDT and CDR2 YNNKEL (reference sequence). The CDR3 DNA follows: TGTGCCAGCAGCCAATTTCGGGAGACCCAGTACTTC. Its translation is CASSQFRETQYF.

This chain links TRBV11-3 with TRBJ2-1; D gene uncertain. CDR1 SGHNT and CDR2 YENEEA come from the germline V gene. This CDR3 has 14 residues. V was clipped by 3 bases and J by 9 bases, with 15 bases between them. Here the CDR3 reads CASSLSTFRGEQFF. The CDR3 coding sequence is TGTGCCAGCAGCTTGTCAACGTTTAGAGGTGAGCAGTTCTTC. Full variable domain (missing parts from reference TRBV11-3 and TRBJ2-1): EAGVVQSPRYKIIEKKQPVAFWCNPISGHNTLYWYLQNLGQGPELLIRYENEEAVDDSQLPKDRFSAERLKGVDSTLKIQPAELGDSAVYLCASSLSTFRGEQFFGPGTRLTVL.

The V call is TRBV19, the J call TRBJ2-5, with D maybe TRBD1 (6 bases). V shed 4 bases and J shed 7 bases, with 13 bases lying between them. CDR3 length: 13 residues. From germline, CDR1 is LNHDA and CDR2 SQIVND (reference sequence). The CDR3 DNA sequence: TGTGCCAGTAGTAACCAGGGGAGTGGGACCCAGTACTTC. Its protein is CASSNQGSGTQYF.

This clone is a singleton in its sample. The V gene is TRBV11-2, the J gene TRBJ1-6; D gene unclear. This CDR3 contains 15 residues. Per the germline V gene, CDR1 is SGHAT and CDR2 is FQNNGV. V was clipped by 1 base and J by 9 bases, with 13 bases between them. CDR3: CASSLVVSRLSPLHF. CDR3 DNA: TGTGCCAGCAGCTTAGTTGTAAGCCGCCTTTCACCCCTCCACTTT. Filled out from reference TRBV11-2 and TRBJ1-6, the complete variable domain reads EAGVAQSPRYKIIEKRQSVAFWCNPISGHATLYWYQQILGQGPKLLIQFQNNGVVDDSQLPKDRFSAERLKGVDSTLKIQPAKLEDSAVYLCASSLVVSRLSPLHFGNGTRLTVT.

The chain carries TRBV5-1 and TRBJ2-3, with TRBD2 identical over 9 bases. The CDR3 is made up of 18 amino acids. The J segment lost 2 bases and the V segment lost 1 base, leaving 11 bases of the junction unmatched. Germline CDR1 SGHRS, CDR2 YFSETQ. CDR3 coding DNA: TGCGCCAGCAGCTTGTCATTGGCGGGAGGGCCCAACACAGATACGCAGTATTTT. The encoded protein is CASSLSLAGGPNTDTQYF.

This chain joins TRBV5-6 and TRBJ2-3; the D is unclear. Trimming removed 3 bases at V and 1 base at J, with 3 bases between. CDR3 length: 12 residues. CDR1 is SGHDT, CDR2 YYEEEE, per germline. CDR3 in amino acids: CASSYGTDTQYF. CDR3 in DNA: TGTGCCAGCAGCTATGGCACAGATACGCAGTATTTT.